This is a list of T cell receptor beta chains from one sample in a study of blood T cell repertoires in COVID-19. TCRdb's table, derived via immunoSEQ multiplex PCR, lists solely in-frame clones and lacks some. The data hold hundreds of thousands of clones, with about nine tenths observed a single time. The sample comprised PBMCs or T cells enriched from blood (not recorded which). These receptor sequences come from a woman aged 45-65 years who had recovered from COVID-19. The CDR3 runs from the conserved cysteine through the conserved F or W. D genes are given only for firm matches. The size entry is marked missing in some rows and otherwise reads once, few, many or a size class.

J gene: TRBJ2-1
V gene: TRBV9
clone size: -
D gene: TRBD2
CDR3 protein: CASRPGEGVF
CDR3 DNA: TGTGCCAGCAGGCCGGGGGAGGGCGTCTTC

J gene: TRBJ1-3
V gene: TRBV14
clone size: -
D gene: TRBD1
CDR3 protein: CASSQEDRADGNTIYF
CDR3 DNA: TGTGCCAGCAGCCAAGAGGACAGGGCGGACGGAAACACCATATATTTT

J gene: TRBJ1-1
V gene: TRBV19
clone size: -
D gene: -
CDR3 protein: CASSSSRVTEAFF
CDR3 DNA: TGTGCCAGTAGTTCATCCAGGGTCACTGAAGCTTTCTTT

J gene: TRBJ2-1
V gene: TRBV3-1/TRBV3-2
clone size: -
D gene: -
CDR3 protein: CASSQVGRSYNEQFF
CDR3 DNA: TGTGCCAGCAGCCAAGTCGGGAGATCCTACAATGAGCAGTTCTTC

J gene: TRBJ2-5
V gene: TRBV18
clone size: -
D gene: -
CDR3 protein: CASSSQGHDVGETQYF
CDR3 DNA: TGTGCCAGCTCATCTCAGGGACACGACGTCGGGGAGACCCAGTACTTC

J gene: TRBJ1-2
V gene: TRBV28
clone size: -
D gene: TRBD1
CDR3 protein: CASSTTGTGSDGYTF
CDR3 DNA: TGTGCCAGCAGTACGACCGGGACAGGATCGGATGGCTACACCTTC

J gene: TRBJ1-6
V gene: TRBV7-8
clone size: -
D gene: TRBD1
CDR3 protein: CASSLEHRGNSPLHF
CDR3 DNA: TGTGCCAGCAGCTTAGAACACAGGGGTAATTCACCCCTCCACTTT

J gene: TRBJ2-7
V gene: TRBV7-9
clone size: -
D gene: TRBD1
CDR3 protein: CASSLAPRRGPYEQYF
CDR3 DNA: TGTGCCAGCAGCTTAGCCCCCCGTAGGGGGCCTTACGAGCAGTACTTC

J gene: TRBJ1-5
V gene: TRBV7-2
clone size: once
D gene: TRBD1
CDR3 protein: CASSGGTGRNQPQHF
CDR3 DNA: TGTGCCAGCAGCGGAGGGACAGGCCGAAATCAGCCCCAGCATTTT

J gene: TRBJ2-3
V gene: TRBV7-2
clone size: -
D gene: -
CDR3 protein: CASKFGPGFRDTQYF
CDR3 DNA: TGTGCCAGCAAATTCGGTCCAGGGTTTCGAGATACGCAGTATTTT

J gene: TRBJ1-2
V gene: TRBV28
clone size: -
D gene: TRBD1
CDR3 protein: CASSFRGTGKSAEGYTF
CDR3 DNA: TGTGCCAGCAGTTTTAGGGGGACAGGAAAAAGTGCGGAAGGCTACACCTTC

J gene: TRBJ2-1
V gene: TRBV24-1
clone size: few
D gene: TRBD1
CDR3 protein: CATSIRGREQFF
CDR3 DNA: TGTGCCACCAGTATCAGGGGGCGCGAGCAGTTCTTC

J gene: TRBJ1-5
V gene: TRBV7-2
clone size: -
D gene: TRBD1
CDR3 protein: CASSLQGTGRNNQPQHF
CDR3 DNA: TGTGCCAGCAGCTTACAGGGGACAGGGCGGAACAATCAGCCCCAGCATTTT

J gene: TRBJ2-1
V gene: TRBV9
clone size: -
D gene: -
CDR3 protein: CASSAKGGSAYNEQFF
CDR3 DNA: TGTGCCAGCAGCGCAAAGGGGGGGAGTGCTTACAATGAGCAGTTCTTC

J gene: TRBJ1-5
V gene: TRBV19
clone size: -
D gene: TRBD1
CDR3 protein: CASSKTDRGSNQPQHF
CDR3 DNA: TGTGCCAGTAGTAAGACGGACAGGGGAAGCAATCAGCCCCAGCATTTT

J gene: TRBJ1-2
V gene: TRBV4-3
clone size: -
D gene: -
CDR3 protein: CASSPGTNYGYTF
CDR3 DNA: TGCGCCAGCAGCCCCGGGACAAACTATGGCTACACCTTC

J gene: TRBJ2-4
V gene: TRBV7-2
clone size: -
D gene: -
CDR3 protein: CASSLGSGLAKNIQYF
CDR3 DNA: TGTGCCAGCAGCTTAGGTTCAGGGTTGGCCAAAAACATTCAGTACTTC

J gene: TRBJ2-2
V gene: TRBV5-1
clone size: -
D gene: TRBD2
CDR3 protein: CASSAGLANTGELFF
CDR3 DNA: TGCGCCAGCAGCGCGGGACTAGCGAACACCGGGGAGCTGTTTTTT

J gene: TRBJ1-5
V gene: TRBV11-2
clone size: -
D gene: TRBD1
CDR3 protein: CASSPQTGNHQPQHF
CDR3 DNA: TGTGCCAGCAGCCCACAGACAGGGAACCATCAGCCCCAGCATTTT

J gene: TRBJ1-5
V gene: TRBV30
clone size: -
D gene: -
CDR3 protein: CAWSVRGGQPQHF
CDR3 DNA: TGTGCCTGGAGTGTACGGGGGGGGCAGCCCCAGCATTTT

J gene: TRBJ2-7
V gene: TRBV6-5
clone size: -
D gene: -
CDR3 protein: CASSYSRDTYEQYF
CDR3 DNA: TGTGCCAGCAGTTACTCCAGGGACACCTACGAGCAGTACTTC

J gene: TRBJ1-6
V gene: TRBV20-1
clone size: -
D gene: -
CDR3 protein: CSASSGLLSSPLHF
CDR3 DNA: TGCAGTGCTAGTTCCGGTTTGCTCTCTTCACCCCTCCACTTT

J gene: TRBJ1-4
V gene: TRBV15
clone size: -
D gene: -
CDR3 protein: CATSRADRVNEKLFF
CDR3 DNA: TGTGCCACCAGCAGAGCTGACAGAGTCAATGAAAAACTGTTTTTT

J gene: TRBJ2-1
V gene: TRBV6-1
clone size: -
D gene: TRBD1
CDR3 protein: CASSDPPGQGRMNEQFF
CDR3 DNA: TGTGCCAGCAGTGACCCGCCCGGACAGGGGCGGATGAATGAGCAGTTCTTC

J gene: TRBJ1-2
V gene: TRBV19
clone size: -
D gene: -
CDR3 protein: CASSIEGVDYGYTF
CDR3 DNA: TGTGCCAGTAGTATTGAAGGGGTCGACTATGGCTACACCTTC

J gene: TRBJ2-1
V gene: TRBV18
clone size: -
D gene: TRBD2
CDR3 protein: CASSSPTSGRAFEQFF
CDR3 DNA: TGTGCCAGCTCATCCCCTACTAGCGGGAGGGCCTTTGAGCAGTTCTTC

J gene: TRBJ1-6
V gene: TRBV28
clone size: -
D gene: -
CDR3 protein: CASSLEAKVSLHF
CDR3 DNA: TGTGCCAGCAGTTTGGAGGCCAAGGTATCCCTCCACTTT

J gene: TRBJ1-1
V gene: TRBV19
clone size: -
D gene: -
CDR3 protein: CASSPFLGGMNTEAFF
CDR3 DNA: TGTGCCAGTAGTCCGTTCCTGGGAGGGATGAACACTGAAGCTTTCTTT

J gene: TRBJ2-1
V gene: TRBV7-9
clone size: few
D gene: -
CDR3 protein: CASSGGWEINEQFF
CDR3 DNA: TGTGCCAGCAGCGGGGGCTGGGAGATCAATGAGCAGTTCTTC

J gene: TRBJ1-5
V gene: TRBV2
clone size: -
D gene: -
CDR3 protein: CASRARASEGPQHF
CDR3 DNA: TGTGCCAGCAGGGCCAGGGCCAGTGAAGGGCCCCAGCATTTT

J gene: TRBJ1-1
V gene: TRBV27
clone size: -
D gene: -
CDR3 protein: CASSLRQSAEAFF
CDR3 DNA: TGTGCCAGCAGTTTGAGGCAGAGCGCTGAAGCTTTCTTT

J gene: TRBJ2-7
V gene: TRBV28
clone size: few
D gene: -
CDR3 protein: CASSLSGRYEQYF
CDR3 DNA: TGTGCCAGCAGTTTATCAGGGCGCTACGAGCAGTACTTC

J gene: TRBJ2-1
V gene: TRBV25-1
clone size: -
D gene: TRBD2
CDR3 protein: CASSDTKGASGRAEQFF
CDR3 DNA: TGTGCCAGCAGTGATACCAAGGGGGCTAGCGGGAGGGCTGAGCAGTTCTTC

J gene: TRBJ2-1
V gene: TRBV7-2
clone size: few
D gene: TRBD2
CDR3 protein: CASSLESGKQFF
CDR3 DNA: TGTGCCAGCAGCTTAGAGAGCGGGAAGCAGTTCTTC

J gene: TRBJ1-3
V gene: TRBV20-1
clone size: -
D gene: -
CDR3 protein: CSASPGNTIYF
CDR3 DNA: TGCAGTGCTAGCCCGGGAAACACCATATATTTT

J gene: TRBJ2-7
V gene: TRBV13
clone size: -
D gene: TRBD1
CDR3 protein: CASTVELGQGGDEQYF
CDR3 DNA: TGTGCCAGCACCGTAGAACTGGGACAGGGAGGCGACGAGCAGTACTTC

J gene: TRBJ2-1
V gene: TRBV7-9
clone size: -
D gene: -
CDR3 protein: CASSLAGGKNEQFF
CDR3 DNA: TGTGCCAGCAGCTTAGCGGGAGGCAAGAATGAGCAGTTCTTC

J gene: TRBJ1-4
V gene: TRBV6-5
clone size: -
D gene: -
CDR3 protein: CASRRTVTNEKLFF
CDR3 DNA: TGTGCCAGCAGGAGGACAGTTACTAATGAAAAACTGTTTTTT

J gene: TRBJ2-7
V gene: TRBV27
clone size: -
D gene: -
CDR3 protein: CASSFGETYEQYF
CDR3 DNA: TGTGCCAGCAGTTTTGGGGAGACCTACGAGCAGTACTTC

J gene: TRBJ1-6
V gene: TRBV5-1
clone size: once
D gene: -
CDR3 protein: CASSLAGQGTSPLHF
CDR3 DNA: TGCGCCAGCAGCTTGGCCGGTCAGGGGACTTCACCCCTCCACTTT

J gene: TRBJ2-3
V gene: TRBV6-1
clone size: -
D gene: TRBD2
CDR3 protein: CASSERPAGGPTDTQYF
CDR3 DNA: TGTGCCAGCAGTGAACGCCCAGCGGGAGGACCCACAGATACGCAGTATTTT

J gene: TRBJ1-4
V gene: TRBV5-4
clone size: -
D gene: -
CDR3 protein: CASSLPAGKLFF
CDR3 DNA: TGTGCCAGCAGCTTACCGGCAGGAAAACTGTTTTTT